This section outlines one T cell receptor (beta chain) sequence together with its context. The antigen is not known. This entry belongs to a study of blood T cells in healthy people across ages. Study-wide findings and caveats: Per-million-T-cell TCR beta diversity fell roughly linearly with age.

A second PCR, run for roughly 7 to 12 cycles, used a sample-barcoded 5' primer plus a J-beta primer mix. Per-sample output comprised a minimum of 2.5 million paired-end reads containing CDR3. In TCRdb, the 5' RACE reads were re-called with MiXCR into one record per CDR3 protein. The sample has some 1,800,000 distinct CDR3 sequences, 30% to 40% seen once; the top ten hold 20% to 25%. The CDR3 loop spans 16 amino acids. From germline, CDR1 is SQVTM and CDR2 ANQGSEA. V lost 7 bases to trimming and J lost 2 bases; unmatched junction nucleotides: 10. The source material was blood. The sequence derives from a human donor in good health. The rearrangement uses TRBV29-1 and TRBJ2-1; 11 positions agree with TRBD2. The CDR3 nucleotides are TGCAGCGCTGCGGAGGGTAGCGGGGGGGCCTACAATGAGCAGTTCTTC. Translating gives CSAAEGSGGAYNEQFF.